This entry lists 21 T cell receptor beta chains sequenced from one sample in a study of blood T cells in healthy people across ages. A sample-barcoded 5' primer and a J-beta primer mix were used in a second PCR of roughly 7 to 11 cycles. TCRdb ran MiXCR on the 5' RACE reads and lists one entry per CDR3 protein. Of 1.8 million or so distinct CDR3 sequences listed, 30% to 40% are singletons. The source material was blood. Receptors originate from a human donor in good health.

The chain joins TRBV30 to TRBJ1-2, with 7 bases identical to TRBD1. The V segment lost 5 bases and the J segment 6 bases; nucleotides outside the gene matches: 9. Germline assignment: CDR1 GTSNPN and CDR2 SVGIG (reference sequence). The CDR3 contains 13 residues. The CDR3 reads CAWEPGQNNGYTF. As DNA, the CDR3 is TGTGCCTGGGAACCGGGACAGAATAATGGCTACACCTTC.

The chain recombines TRBV11-2 with TRBJ2-1; 7 nucleotides agree with TRBD2. Germline V gene sequence: CDR1 SGHAT, CDR2 FQNNGV. The CDR3 contains 15 residues. V shed 5 bases, J shed 5 bases, and the junction held 9 bases outside the gene matches. The CDR3 loop is CASSPSAGPNNEQFF. The CDR3 DNA reads as TGTGCCAGCAGCCCTTCAGCGGGGCCGAACAATGAGCAGTTCTTC.

This clonotype was seen a handful of times. The chain is built from TRBV6-5 and TRBJ1-2; D is ambiguous. This CDR3 contains 15 residues. Per germline, CDR1 MNHEY and CDR2 SVGAGI. With 0 bases removed from V and 2 bases from J, the gap between germline ends came to 10 bases. For the CDR3, the DNA is TGTGCCAGCAGTTACTCTCGGCAGGAGAACTATGGCTACACCTTC. Encoded protein: CASSYSRQENYGYTF.

A note on this clonotype: One end of the junction is discordant with germline, which a read error may explain. The rearrangement joins TRBV6-2 or TRBV6-3 to TRBJ2-6, with D unclear. Germline V gives CDR1 MNHEY, CDR2 SVGEGT. The CDR3 extends over 15 amino acids. The CDR3 DNA reads as TGTGCCGGCAGTAGACGGCGCTCTGGGGCCAACGTCCTGACTTTC. This codes for CAGSRRRSGANVLTF.

The V gene is TRBV6-6, the J gene TRBJ2-7; perhaps TRBD2 as D (6 bases). CDR3 size: 15 residues. Trimming cost V 2 bases and J 0 bases, with 11 bases left between them. Germline CDR1 is MNHNY and CDR2 is SVGAGI (reference sequence). The CDR3 sequence is CASSYPGVGSYEQYF. In DNA form, the CDR3 reads TGTGCCAGCAGTTACCCGGGGGTTGGCTCCTACGAGCAGTACTTC.

This clonotype was counted only a few times. The chain's CDR3 is CASTLAGEQFF. In nucleotides, the CDR3 is TGTGCCAGCACCCTCGCAGGGGAGCAGTTCTTC. V is TRBV6-5 and J is TRBJ2-1; perhaps TRBD1 as D (5 bases). The CDR3 consists of 11 residues. V was shortened by 7 bases and J by 10 bases, with 11 bases between the two germline ends. The germline V gene has CDR1 MNHEY and CDR2 SVGAGI.

This clonotype came up a few times. The genes are TRBV5-6 and TRBJ1-2, with D tentatively TRBD1 (5 bases). Germline V lookup: CDR1 SGHDT, CDR2 YYEEEE. Trimming took off 4 bases at V and 11 bases at J, with 15 bases between the two ends. CDR3 length equals 12 residues. CDR3: CASSPLGLGYTF. CDR3 coding DNA: TGTGCCAGCAGCCCTCTGGGACTTGGATACACCTTC.

Turning to this clonotype: At one of its ends the junction is not consistent with the germline gene, which may arise from a read error. V is TRBV5-1 and J is TRBJ2-7; D is perhaps TRBD1 (5 bases). Germline loops: CDR1 SGHRS, CDR2 YFSETQ. The CDR3 runs 13 residues. DNA for the CDR3: TGCGCCAACAGCTTTACAGGAACGGACGAGCAGTACTTC. Translated: CANSFTGTDEQYF.

The chain recombines TRBV20-1 with TRBJ1-5, with 8 nucleotides matching TRBD1. This CDR3 spans 15 amino acids. Germline-derived CDR1 and CDR2 are DFQATT and SNEGSKA (reference sequence). The V segment lost 4 bases and the J segment 4 bases; nucleotides outside the gene matches: 9. The CDR3 protein is CSATRQGTLNQPQHF. CDR3 DNA: TGCAGTGCTACGAGACAGGGGACCCTAAATCAGCCCCAGCATTTT.

The J gene is TRBJ2-5, the V gene TRBV12-3 or TRBV12-4; perhaps TRBD1 as D (7 bases). The tail of the sequence fits TRBJ2-7 better, so the J call may be wrong. This CDR3 region has 15 residues. The CDR3 is CASSCRGRGDNEQYF. CDR3 in DNA: TGTGCCAGCAGTTGTAGAGGCAGGGGGGACAACGAGCAGTACTTC.

This rearrangement joins TRBV10-2 to TRBJ2-5, with unresolved D. The length of the CDR3 is 14 residues. Germline CDR1 is WSHSY and CDR2 is SAAADI. The germline V and J ends were trimmed by 10 bases and 5 bases, with 20 bases remaining between them. CDR3 DNA sequence: TGCGCCACCACCGTACGGTCAAGGTGGGAGACCCAGTACTTC. It specifies CATTVRSRWETQYF.

This clonotype was seen a few times. The V and J genes are TRBV5-1 and TRBJ1-3, with D perhaps TRBD1 (5 bases). This CDR3 comprises 17 residues. V dropped 1 base and J dropped 6 bases, with 20 bases sitting between them. Germline lookup yields CDR1 SGHRS and CDR2 YFSETQ. The CDR3 DNA is TGCGCCAGCAGCTTGTTCGAATTTGGGACGCCGCAAAACACCATATATTTT. Its translation: CASSLFEFGTPQNTIYF.

This clonotype was counted ten times or more. The rearrangement uses TRBV7-2 and TRBJ1-2, with TRBD1 identical over 12 bases. The length of the CDR3 is 16 residues. After removal of 1 base from V and 4 bases from J, the junction contained 4 bases not matched to a gene. Germline CDR1 is SGHTA and CDR2 is FQGNSA. CDR3 nucleotide sequence: TGTGCCAGCAGCTTAGAGGGACAGGGGGCGATCTATGGCTACACCTTC. This codes for CASSLEGQGAIYGYTF.

The chain combines TRBV7-2 with TRBJ1-2; perhaps TRBD1 as D (5 bases). CDR3 length equals 16 residues. V was pared by 0 bases and J by 0 bases, with 11 bases between. CDR1 and CDR2 (germline): SGHTA, FQGNSA. DNA for the CDR3: TGTGCCAGCAGCTTAGCGACGACAGCTACTAACTATGGCTACACCTTC. Its translation: CASSLATTATNYGYTF.

This clonotype has more than one count but fewer than ten. V usage is TRBV11-1 and J usage is TRBJ2-7, with D possibly being TRBD1 (5 bases). The V gene lost 5 bases and the J gene lost 3 bases, with 17 bases spanning the gap. This CDR3 has 15 amino acids. CDR1 SGHAT and CDR2 FQDESV come from the germline V gene (reference sequence). The CDR3 sequence is CASSPEPDTNYEQYF. In DNA, the CDR3 is TGTGCCAGCAGCCCAGAACCGGACACGAACTACGAGCAGTACTTC.

This clonotype was seen a few times. V and J are TRBV28 and TRBJ2-4; D is uncertain. The V end lost 6 bases, the J end lost 13 bases, and 19 bases lay between the germline ends. The germline V gene has CDR1 MDHEN and CDR2 SYDVKM. This CDR3 comprises 13 residues. The CDR3 nucleotides read TGTGCCAGCAGCCAACCGTCGTTAGAAGAGCAGTACTTC. It codes for CASSQPSLEEQYF.

The chain joins TRBV20-1 to TRBJ2-5; TRBD2 is a possible D gene (7 bases). The CDR3 totals 14 residues. With 0 bases removed from V and 6 bases from J, the gap between germline ends came to 14 bases. Germline CDR1 is DFQATT and CDR2 is SNEGSKA (reference sequence). The CDR3 sequence is CSARDFGGAQTQYF. The CDR3 region has the DNA TGCAGTGCTAGAGATTTTGGGGGGGCGCAGACCCAGTACTTC.

The chain combines TRBV4-3 with TRBJ1-1, with D hard to call. The CDR3 consists of 17 residues. Per the germline V gene, CDR1 is LGHNA and CDR2 is YSLEER. V lost 0 bases to trimming and J lost 1 base, with 15 bases between them. CDR3 amino acids: CASSQDNLFGKNTEAFF. CDR3 sequence (DNA): TGCGCCAGCAGCCAAGATAATCTTTTCGGGAAGAACACTGAAGCTTTCTTT.

The chain joins TRBV29-1 to TRBJ2-3; 8 nucleotides match TRBD2. V lost 4 bases to trimming and J lost 0 bases; unmatched junction nucleotides: 6. CDR3 length: 15 residues. Per the germline V gene, CDR1 is SQVTM and CDR2 is ANQGSEA. The chain's CDR3 is CSVALAGSSTDTQYF. In DNA form, the CDR3 reads TGCAGCGTTGCTTTAGCGGGATCTAGCACAGATACGCAGTATTTT.

The rearrangement joins TRBV29-1 to TRBJ1-1; D gene uncertain. Trimming stripped 2 bases from V and 11 bases from J, with 12 bases between. This CDR3 has 11 residues. Germline CDR1 reads SQVTM; CDR2 reads ANQGSEA. The CDR3 DNA reads as TGCAGCGTTGAATTTTTGTGGGTCGCTTTCTTT. This translates into CSVEFLWVAFF. The full variable domain, its missing parts supplied by reference TRBV29-1 and TRBJ1-1, is SAVISQKPSRDICQRGTSLTIQCQVDSQVTMMFWYRQQPGQSLTLIATANQGSEATYESGFVIDKFPISRPNLTFSTLTVSNMSPEDSSIYLCSVEFLWVAFFGQGTRLTVV.

A note on this clonotype: The junction shows a germline mismatch at one end, possibly a read error. The V and J genes are TRBV7-9 and TRBJ2-5, with D possibly TRBD1 on 5 matching bases. This CDR3 has 12 residues. The V gene's germline CDR1 is SEHNR and CDR2 FQNEAQ (reference sequence). This CDR3 reads CASGLQEETQYF. As DNA, the CDR3 is TGTGCCAGCGGCTTACAGGAGGAGACCCAGTACTTC.